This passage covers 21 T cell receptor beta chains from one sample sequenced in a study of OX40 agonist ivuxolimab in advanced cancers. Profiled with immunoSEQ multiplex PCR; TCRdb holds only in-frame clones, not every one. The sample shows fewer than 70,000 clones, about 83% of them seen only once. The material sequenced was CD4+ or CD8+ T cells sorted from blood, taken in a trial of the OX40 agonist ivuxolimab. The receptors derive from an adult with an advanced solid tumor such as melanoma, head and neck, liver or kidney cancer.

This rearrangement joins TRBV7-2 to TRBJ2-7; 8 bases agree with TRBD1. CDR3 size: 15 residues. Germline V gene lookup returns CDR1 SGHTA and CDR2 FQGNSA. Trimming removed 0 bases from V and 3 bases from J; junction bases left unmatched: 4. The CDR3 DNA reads TGTGCCAGCAGCTTAGCTGGACAGGGTATCTACGAGCAGTACTTC. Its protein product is CASSLAGQGIYEQYF.

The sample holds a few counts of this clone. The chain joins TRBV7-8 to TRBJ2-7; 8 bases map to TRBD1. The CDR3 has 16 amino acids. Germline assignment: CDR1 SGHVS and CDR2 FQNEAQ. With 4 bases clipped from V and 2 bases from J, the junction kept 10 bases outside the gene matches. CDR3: CASSSLPGQDTYEQYF. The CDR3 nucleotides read TGTGCCAGCAGCTCCCTACCGGGACAGGACACCTACGAGCAGTACTTC.

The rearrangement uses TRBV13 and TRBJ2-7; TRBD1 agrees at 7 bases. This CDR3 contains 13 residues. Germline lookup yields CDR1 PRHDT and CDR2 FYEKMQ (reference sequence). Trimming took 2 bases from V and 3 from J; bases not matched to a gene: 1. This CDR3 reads CASSLPGGYEQYF. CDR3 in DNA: TGTGCCAGCAGCTTACCAGGGGGCTACGAGCAGTACTTC.

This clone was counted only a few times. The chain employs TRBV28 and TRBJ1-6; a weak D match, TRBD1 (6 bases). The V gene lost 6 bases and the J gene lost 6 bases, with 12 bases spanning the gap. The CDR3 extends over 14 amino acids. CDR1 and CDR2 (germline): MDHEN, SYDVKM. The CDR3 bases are TGTGCCAGCAGGGGCCCGGACAGTAATTCACCCCTCCACTTT. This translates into CASRGPDSNSPLHF. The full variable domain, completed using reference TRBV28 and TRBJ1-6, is DVKVTQSSRYLVKRTGEKVFLECVQDMDHENMFWYRQDPGLGLRLIYFSYDVKMKEKGDIPEGYSVSREKKERFSLILESASTNQTSMYLCASRGPDSNSPLHFGNGTRLTVT.

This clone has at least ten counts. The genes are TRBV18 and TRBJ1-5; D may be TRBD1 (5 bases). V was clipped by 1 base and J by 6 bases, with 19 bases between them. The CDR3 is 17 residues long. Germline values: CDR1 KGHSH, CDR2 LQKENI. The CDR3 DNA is TGTGCCAGCTCACCACAATCAGGGATGGCCTCGGGTCAGCCCCAGCATTTT. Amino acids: CASSPQSGMASGQPQHF. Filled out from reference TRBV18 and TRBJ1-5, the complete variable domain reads NAGVMQNPRHLVRRRGQEARLRCSPMKGHSHVYWYRQLPEEGLKFMVYLQKENIIDESGMPKERFSAEFPKEGPSILRIQQVVRGDSAAYFCASSPQSGMASGQPQHFGDGTRLSIL.

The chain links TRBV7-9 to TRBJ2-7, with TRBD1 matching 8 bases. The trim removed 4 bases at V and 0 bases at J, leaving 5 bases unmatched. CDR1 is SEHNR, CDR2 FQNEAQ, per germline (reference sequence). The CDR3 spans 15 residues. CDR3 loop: CASSSRTGSSYEQYF. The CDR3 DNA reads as TGTGCCAGCAGCTCACGGACAGGGAGCTCCTACGAGCAGTACTTC.

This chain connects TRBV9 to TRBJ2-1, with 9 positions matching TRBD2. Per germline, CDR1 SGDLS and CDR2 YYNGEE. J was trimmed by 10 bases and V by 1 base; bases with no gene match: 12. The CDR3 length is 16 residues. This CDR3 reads CASSVFSAGGLGEQFF. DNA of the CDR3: TGTGCCAGCAGCGTATTCTCGGCGGGAGGGCTCGGGGAGCAGTTCTTC.

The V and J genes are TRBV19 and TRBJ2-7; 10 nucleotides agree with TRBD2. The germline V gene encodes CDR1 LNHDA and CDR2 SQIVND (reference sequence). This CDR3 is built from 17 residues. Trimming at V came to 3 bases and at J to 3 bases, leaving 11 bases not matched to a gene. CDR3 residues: CASSITSSGRGGYEQYF. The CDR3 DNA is TGTGCCAGTAGTATTACATCCAGCGGGAGGGGTGGCTACGAGCAGTACTTC.

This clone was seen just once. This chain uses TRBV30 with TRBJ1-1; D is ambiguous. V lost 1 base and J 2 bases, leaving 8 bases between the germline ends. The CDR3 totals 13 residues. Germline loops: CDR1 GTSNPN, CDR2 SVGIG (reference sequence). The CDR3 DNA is TGTGCCTGGAGTGGGCAGCTAAACACTGAAGCTTTCTTT. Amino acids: CAWSGQLNTEAFF.

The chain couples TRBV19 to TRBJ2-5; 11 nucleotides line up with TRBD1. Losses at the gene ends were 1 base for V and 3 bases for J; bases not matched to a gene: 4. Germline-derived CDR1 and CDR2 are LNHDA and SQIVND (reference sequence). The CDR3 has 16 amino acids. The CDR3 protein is CASSIGTGGAEETQYF. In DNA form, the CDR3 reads TGTGCCAGTAGTATAGGGACAGGGGGCGCGGAAGAGACCCAGTACTTC.

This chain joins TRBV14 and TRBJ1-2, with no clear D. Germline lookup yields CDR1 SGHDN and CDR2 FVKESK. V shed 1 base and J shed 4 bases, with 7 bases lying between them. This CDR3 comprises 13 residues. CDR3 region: CASSQVQFYGYTF. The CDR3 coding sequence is TGTGCCAGCAGCCAAGTACAGTTCTATGGCTACACCTTC.

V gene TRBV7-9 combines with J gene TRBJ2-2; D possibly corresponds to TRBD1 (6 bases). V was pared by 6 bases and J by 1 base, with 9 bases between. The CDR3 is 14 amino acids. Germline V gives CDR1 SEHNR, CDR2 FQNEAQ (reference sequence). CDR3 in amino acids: CASSQGKNTGELFF. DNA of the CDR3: TGTGCCAGCAGTCAGGGGAAGAACACCGGGGAGCTGTTTTTT. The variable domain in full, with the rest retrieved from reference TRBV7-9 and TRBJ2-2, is DTGVSQNPRHKITKRGQNVTFRCDPISEHNRLYWYRQTLGQGPEFLTYFQNEAQLEKSRLLSDRFSAERPKGSFSTLEIQRTEQGDSAMYLCASSQGKNTGELFFGEGSRLTVL.

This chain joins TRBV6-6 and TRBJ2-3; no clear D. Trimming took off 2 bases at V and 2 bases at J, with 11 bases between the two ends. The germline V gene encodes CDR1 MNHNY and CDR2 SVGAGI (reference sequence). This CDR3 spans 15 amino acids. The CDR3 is CASSYPYKSTDTQYF. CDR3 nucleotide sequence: TGTGCCAGCAGTTACCCGTACAAATCCACAGATACGCAGTATTTT.

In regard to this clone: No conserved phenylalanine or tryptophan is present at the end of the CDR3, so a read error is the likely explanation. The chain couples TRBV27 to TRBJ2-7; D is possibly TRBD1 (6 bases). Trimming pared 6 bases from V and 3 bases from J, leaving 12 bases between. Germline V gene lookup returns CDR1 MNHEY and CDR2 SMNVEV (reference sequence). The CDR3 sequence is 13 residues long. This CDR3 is CASSPRGFYEQYS. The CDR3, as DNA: TGTGCCAGCAGCCCAAGGGGGTTCTACGAGCAGTACTCC.

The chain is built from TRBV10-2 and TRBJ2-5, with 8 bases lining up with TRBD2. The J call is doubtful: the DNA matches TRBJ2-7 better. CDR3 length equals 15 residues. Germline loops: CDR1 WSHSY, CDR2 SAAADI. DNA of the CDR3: TGCGCCAGCAGTGAGATGGGACTAGTGGCCTACGAGCAGTACTTC. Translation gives CASSEMGLVAYEQYF.

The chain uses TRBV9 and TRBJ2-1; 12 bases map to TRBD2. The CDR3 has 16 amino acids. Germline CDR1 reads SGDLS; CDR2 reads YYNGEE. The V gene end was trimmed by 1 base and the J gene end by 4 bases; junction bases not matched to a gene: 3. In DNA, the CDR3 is TGTGCCAGCAGCGTAAGGACTAGCGGGGCGTACAATGAGCAGTTCTTC. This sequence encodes CASSVRTSGAYNEQFF.

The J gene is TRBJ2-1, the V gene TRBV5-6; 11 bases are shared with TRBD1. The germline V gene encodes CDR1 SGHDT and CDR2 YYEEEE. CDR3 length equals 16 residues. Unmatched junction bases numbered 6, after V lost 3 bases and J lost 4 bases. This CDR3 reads CASSSPGQGGYNEQFF. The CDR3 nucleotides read TGTGCCAGCAGCTCACCGGGACAGGGGGGATACAATGAGCAGTTCTTC. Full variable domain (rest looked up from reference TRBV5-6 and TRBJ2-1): DAGVTQSPTHLIKTRGQQVTLRCSPKSGHDTVSWYQQALGQGPQFIFQYYEEEERQRGNFPDRFSGHQFPNYSSELNVNALLLGDSALYLCASSSPGQGGYNEQFFGPGTRLTVL.

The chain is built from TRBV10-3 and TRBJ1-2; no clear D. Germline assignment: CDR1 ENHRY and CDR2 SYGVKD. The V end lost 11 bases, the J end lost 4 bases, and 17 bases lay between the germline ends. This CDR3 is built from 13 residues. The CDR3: CAGRRERGYGYTF. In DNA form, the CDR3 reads TGTGCCGGAAGAAGGGAACGCGGCTATGGCTACACCTTC.

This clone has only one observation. The CDR3: CASSPGGGSSYNEQFF. DNA of the CDR3: TGCGCCAGCAGCCCTGGCGGGGGCAGCTCCTACAATGAGCAGTTCTTC. V gene TRBV5-1 combines with J gene TRBJ2-1, with D tentatively TRBD2 (7 bases). Germline V lookup: CDR1 SGHRS, CDR2 YFSETQ. The CDR3 contains 16 residues. V was clipped by 4 bases and J by 0 bases, with 14 bases between them.

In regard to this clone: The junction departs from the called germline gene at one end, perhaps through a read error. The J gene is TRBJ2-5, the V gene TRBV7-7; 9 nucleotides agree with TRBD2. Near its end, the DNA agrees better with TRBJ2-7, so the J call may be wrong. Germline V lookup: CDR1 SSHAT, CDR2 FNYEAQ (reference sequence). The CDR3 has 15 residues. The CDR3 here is CASSLLAGPLYEQYF. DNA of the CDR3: TGTGCTAGCAGCTTGCTAGCGGGGCCCCTCTACGAGCAGTACTTC.

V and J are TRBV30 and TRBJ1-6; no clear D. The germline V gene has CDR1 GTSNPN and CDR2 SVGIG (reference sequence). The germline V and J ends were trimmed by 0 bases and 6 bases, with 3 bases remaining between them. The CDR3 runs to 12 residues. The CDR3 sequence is CAWSVSNSPLHF. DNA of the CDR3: TGTGCCTGGAGTGTGTCTAATTCACCCCTCCACTTT.